This T cell receptor (beta chain) was sequenced in a study of cytomegalovirus exposure and HLA in healthy donors. This clone was detected only a few times. Its specificity is not known. Study observations and caveats: Within the data, a cluster of highly shared sequence variants was likely a sequencing artifact. Specificity of three CMV-associated chains for CMV antigens was verified in vitro. There were 150 to 200 TCR beta chains listed as cytomegalovirus-associated.

Regarding donors, all were healthy bone marrow donors. PCR employed 60 Vbeta and 13 Jbeta primers. The protocol was immunoSEQ multiplex PCR, while the TCRdb copy is restricted to in-frame clones and leaves out a portion. The table has under 150,000 clones, 50% to 70% seen once. The sequence came from a woman aged 40 to 50 in good health and CMV-seropositive. The sequencing input was PBMCs.

Here the CDR3 DNA reads TGTGCCAGCAGCTTACGGGGGGCTGCGAACACTGAAGCTTTCTTT. The encoded protein is CASSLRGAANTEAFF. The V call is TRBV13, the J call TRBJ1-1; maybe TRBD1 (6 bases). This CDR3 has 15 residues. The V and J ends lost 2 bases and 1 base respectively, with 11 bases between them. The germline CDR1 and CDR2 sequences are PRHDT and FYEKMQ (reference sequence).